These T cell receptor beta chains were read from a single sample in a study of blood T cells in healthy people across ages. TCRdb used MiXCR to reprocess the 5' RACE reads, holding one entry per CDR3 protein. This sample has 800,000 to 900,000 distinct CDR3 sequences, with roughly 60% found just once. The sequenced sample consisted of blood. These receptors originate from a man aged 25 to 45 in good health. Both conserved end residues are part of each CDR3. The order of the fields is V gene, D gene, clone size, CDR3 protein. The D gene is left open where the match is weak. Rows give clone size only sometimes, using once, few, many, or a class for an expanded clone.

V: TRBV30
D: -
size: -
CDR3: CAWRPSNQETQYF

V: TRBV20-1
D: TRBD1
size: few
CDR3: CSALAGTDGLKLFF

V: TRBV4-3
D: -
size: few
CDR3: CASSQGGTEQYF

V: TRBV4-1
D: -
size: -
CDR3: CASSQAPGAFTDTQYF

V: TRBV20-1
D: -
size: -
CDR3: CSARLVVGPSSTDTQYF

V: TRBV27
D: TRBD1
size: -
CDR3: CASSPHLRDRGGYEQYF

V: TRBV28
D: -
size: -
CDR3: CAGSRRAGVNEQYF

V: TRBV12-3/TRBV12-4
D: -
size: few
CDR3: CASSPGTAGGYTF

V: TRBV20-1
D: TRBD1
size: -
CDR3: CSASGQVNSPLHF

V: TRBV30
D: TRBD2
size: -
CDR3: CAWSVTSGGVHNEQFF

V: TRBV4-2
D: -
size: -
CDR3: CASSQDYPGTYEQYF

V: TRBV9
D: -
size: -
CDR3: CASSPGADNEQFF

V: TRBV6-2/TRBV6-3
D: -
size: -
CDR3: CASSYTGRKRQETQYF

V: TRBV15
D: -
size: -
CDR3: CATSREGYEQYF

V: TRBV6-6
D: TRBD2
size: -
CDR3: CASSYGAGGLTGELFF

V: TRBV4-3
D: TRBD1
size: few
CDR3: CASSQDQGQAYEQYF

V: TRBV4-1
D: -
size: many
CDR3: CASSQDVGTDHNYGYTF

V: TRBV12-3/TRBV12-4
D: TRBD2
size: -
CDR3: CASSFGTSGVGDTQYF